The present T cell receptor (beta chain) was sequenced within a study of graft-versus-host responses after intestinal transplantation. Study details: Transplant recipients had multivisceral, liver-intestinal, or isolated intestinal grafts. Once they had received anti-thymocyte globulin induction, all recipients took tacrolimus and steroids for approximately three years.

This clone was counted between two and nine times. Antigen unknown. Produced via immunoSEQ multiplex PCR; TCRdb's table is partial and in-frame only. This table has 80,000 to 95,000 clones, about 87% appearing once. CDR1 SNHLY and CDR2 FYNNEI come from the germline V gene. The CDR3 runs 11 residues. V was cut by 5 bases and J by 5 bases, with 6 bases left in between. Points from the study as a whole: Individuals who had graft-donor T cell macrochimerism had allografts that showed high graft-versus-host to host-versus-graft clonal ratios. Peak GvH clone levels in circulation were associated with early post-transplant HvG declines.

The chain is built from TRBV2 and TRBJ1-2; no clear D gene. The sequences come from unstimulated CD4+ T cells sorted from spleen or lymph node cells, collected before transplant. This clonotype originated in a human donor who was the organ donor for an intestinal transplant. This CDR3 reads CASSLTYGYTF. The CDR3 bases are TGTGCCAGCAGTCTAACTTATGGCTACACCTTC.